This T cell receptor beta chain was sequenced during a study of neurological immune-mediated disorders. Study-level points and caveats: Healthy controls had more TCR clonal expansion than multiple sclerosis, which showed the least, whereas HTLV-1-associated myelopathy showed the most. No sharing of CDR3 amino acid sequences was observed among expanded clones across subjects, suggesting private repertoires in all groups.

Regarding time point: longitudinal time-point 3. The unsorted libraries had their origin in 2 million PBMCs stored at -80 C. This clonotype was observed many times. Its target is unknown. 5'RACE employing 10-nucleotide random UMIs yielded the cDNA. TCRdb called the 5' RACE reads again in MiXCR, with one record for every CDR3 protein. The sample gives approximately 47,000 distinct CDR3 sequences, about 13% of which show up once; approximately 10% is in the top ten. V lost 5 bases and J 4 bases, leaving 17 bases between the germline ends. CDR3 length: 15 residues. Germline-derived CDR1 and CDR2 are KGHSH and LQKENI.

The sequence came from a man aged 30 to 39 in good health. Sequenced input: PBMCs. The chain uses TRBV18 and TRBJ1-2; tentatively, D is TRBD1 (5 bases). Here the CDR3 reads CASSAPGREAYGYTF. The CDR3 nucleotides are TGTGCCAGCTCAGCGCCGGGGCGAGAGGCCTATGGCTACACCTTC.